The clone carrying this T cell receptor (beta chain) was recorded a few times. Source study methods: Estimates of nucleated cell counts were drawn from the amplification of reference gene primers. The table came from immunoSEQ multiplex PCR; TCRdb's copy has only in-frame clones and leaves some out. V, J and clone size were drawn from that table, and D and trimming were deduced from the DNA. The sample has some 180,000 clones, just over 90% seen once. This sample is part of a study of blood T cell repertoires in COVID-19. At the level of the study: Acute and convalescent COVID-19 samples came from the United States, Italy and Spain. In each case, the material was cDNA or gDNA derived from T cells, B-cell-depleted T cells, or PBMCs.

Germline V lookup: CDR1 SEHNR, CDR2 FQNEAQ (reference sequence). V lost 4 bases, J lost 1 base, and 1 base stayed unmatched. The CDR3 spans 14 residues. Patients from Seattle were sampled longitudinally, starting during active infection. The sequenced sample was peripheral blood. The source of this sequence is a man aged 18 to 30 with COVID-19, enrolled during active disease. This chain uses TRBV7-9 with TRBJ1-3, with 7 bases matching TRBD1. CDR3 nucleotide sequence: TGTGCCAGCAGCTCGGACAGGTCTGGAAACACCATATATTTT. This codes for CASSSDRSGNTIYF.